This TCR beta chain was obtained from a study of response to subunit inactivated influenza vaccine. About this clonotype itself: Its antigen is unidentified. At one end the junction does not follow the germline gene, possibly because of a read error.

Study conclusions and caveats: Authors suggested few new T cells are recruited by each seasonal influenza vaccination.

This CDR3 region has 13 residues. From germline, CDR1 is SGHVS and CDR2 FQNEAQ. TCRdb processed the RT-PCR reads anew with MiXCR; each CDR3 protein has one entry. The sample carries around 250,000 distinct CDR3 sequences, over 9% recorded once. The material sequenced was non-naive T cells sorted from PBMCs, taken 14 days before vaccination. V is TRBV7-8 and J is TRBJ2-1; no firm D call. This TCR derives from a man between 45 and 60 years old who received an inactivated influenza vaccine. This CDR3 is CASSFGRYNEQIF. In nucleotides, the CDR3 is TGTGCCAGCAGCTTCGGCAGATACAATGAGCAGATCTTC.